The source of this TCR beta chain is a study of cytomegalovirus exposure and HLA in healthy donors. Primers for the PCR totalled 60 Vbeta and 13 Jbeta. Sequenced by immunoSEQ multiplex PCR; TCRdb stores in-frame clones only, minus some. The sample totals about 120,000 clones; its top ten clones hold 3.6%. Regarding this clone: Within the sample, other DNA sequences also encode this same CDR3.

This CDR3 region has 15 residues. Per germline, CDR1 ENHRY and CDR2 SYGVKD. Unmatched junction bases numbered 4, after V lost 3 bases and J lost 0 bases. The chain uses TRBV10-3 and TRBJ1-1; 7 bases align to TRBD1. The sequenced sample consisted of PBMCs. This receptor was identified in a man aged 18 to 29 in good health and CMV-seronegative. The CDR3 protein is CAISDLDRVNTEAFF. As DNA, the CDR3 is TGTGCCATCAGTGACCTAGACAGGGTGAACACTGAAGCTTTCTTT.